This T cell receptor (beta chain) was profiled in a study of blood T cell repertoires in COVID-19. Study-level information: Two negative PCRs, clearance, or symptom resolution characterized the recovered Cohort 3 donors. Samples representing acute and convalescent COVID-19 were sourced from the United States, Italy and Spain.

Original handling: Reference gene primer amplification yielded estimated nucleated cell counts. The protocol was immunoSEQ multiplex PCR, while the TCRdb copy is restricted to in-frame clones and leaves out a portion. The D gene and trimming were derived from the DNA, and the V and J assignments and clone size from that table. The sample carries under 300,000 clones, 88% recorded once. Germline V gene lookup returns CDR1 LGHDT and CDR2 YNNKEL (reference sequence). Trimming at V came to 4 bases and at J to 5 bases, leaving 6 bases not matched to a gene. CDR3 length equals 16 residues. The receptor was derived from a woman aged 55-69 years in a cohort exposed to, infected with or recovered from COVID-19 (not recorded which). The chain combines TRBV3-1 (or the pseudogene TRBV3-2) with TRBJ2-5; TRBD2 agrees at 14 bases. Sequenced: PBMCs or T cells enriched from blood (not recorded which). The CDR3 DNA sequence: TGTGCCAGCAGCCGTGGACTAGCGGGAGGAGGGGAGACCCAGTACTTC. Translation gives CASSRGLAGGGETQYF.